This T cell receptor beta chain was identified in a study of T cell responses to AZD1222 COVID-19 vaccine. The CDR3 runs 12 residues. Per the germline V gene, CDR1 is MNHEY and CDR2 is SMNVEV (reference sequence). V was trimmed by 10 bases and J by 2 bases, leaving 9 bases between them. Sequenced by immunoSEQ multiplex PCR; TCRdb stores in-frame clones only, minus some. Found here are over 110,000 clones, 92% of them singletons; the top ten hold roughly 10%. The sample was peripheral blood, taken 28 days after the second AZD1222 dose. The chain joins TRBV27 to TRBJ2-1; D gene uncertain. The source of this sequence is an adult who received the AZD1222 COVID-19 vaccine. CDR3 amino acids: CATSRAYNEQFF. CDR3 DNA sequence: TGTGCCACCTCACGGGCCTACAATGAGCAGTTCTTC.